This TCR beta chain is from a study of cytomegalovirus exposure and HLA in healthy donors. A multiplex PCR was run with 60 Vbeta primers and 13 Jbeta primers. Sequenced by immunoSEQ multiplex PCR; TCRdb stores in-frame clones only, minus some. The data contain over 100,000 clones, 74% of them seen just once; the ten biggest clones take up about 2%. Study observations and caveats: Across donors, most TCRs were seen rarely, yet some public ones were widespread. V- and J-gene trimming in TCR beta was tied to a missense DCLRE1C variant by an analysis performed later.

In regard to this clone: Its antigen is undetermined.

This CDR3 comprises 17 residues. Germline trimming cut 2 bases from V and 6 bases from J; bases unmatched to any gene: 10. Per the germline V gene, CDR1 is MNHEY and CDR2 is SMNVEV (reference sequence). The chain is built from TRBV27 and TRBJ2-1; 10 bases fit TRBD1. The clonotype was recovered from a human donor in good health. Sequenced: PBMCs. The CDR3, as DNA: TGTGCCAGCAGTTTAATTCGTCCAGGGACAGGGGTCAATGAGCAGTTCTTC. This encodes CASSLIRPGTGVNEQFF.